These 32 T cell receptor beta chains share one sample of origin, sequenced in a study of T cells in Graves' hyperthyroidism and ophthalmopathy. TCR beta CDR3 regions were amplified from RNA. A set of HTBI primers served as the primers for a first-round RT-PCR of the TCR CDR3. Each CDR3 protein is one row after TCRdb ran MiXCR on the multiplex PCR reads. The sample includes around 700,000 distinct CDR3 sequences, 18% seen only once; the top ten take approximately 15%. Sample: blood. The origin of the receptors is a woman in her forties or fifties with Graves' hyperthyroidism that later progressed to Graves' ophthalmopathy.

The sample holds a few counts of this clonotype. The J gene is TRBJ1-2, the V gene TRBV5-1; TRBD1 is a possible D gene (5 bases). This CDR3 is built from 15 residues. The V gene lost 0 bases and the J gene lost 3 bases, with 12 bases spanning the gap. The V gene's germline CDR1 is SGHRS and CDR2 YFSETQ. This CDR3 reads CASSLGFLGDYGYTF. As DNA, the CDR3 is TGCGCCAGCAGCTTGGGGTTTCTGGGGGACTATGGCTACACCTTC.

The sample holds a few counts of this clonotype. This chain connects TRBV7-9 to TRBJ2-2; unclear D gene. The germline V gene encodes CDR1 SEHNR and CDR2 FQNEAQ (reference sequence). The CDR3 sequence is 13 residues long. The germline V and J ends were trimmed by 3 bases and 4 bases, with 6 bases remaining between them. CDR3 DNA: TGTGCCAGCAGCTTGGGGTTCACCGGGGAGCTGTTTTTT. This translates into CASSLGFTGELFF.

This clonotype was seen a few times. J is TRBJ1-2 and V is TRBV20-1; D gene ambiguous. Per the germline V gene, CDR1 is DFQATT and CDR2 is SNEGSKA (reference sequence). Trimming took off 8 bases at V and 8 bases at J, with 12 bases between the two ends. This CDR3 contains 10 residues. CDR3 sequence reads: CSLLLRGYTF. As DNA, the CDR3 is TGCAGTCTACTCTTGAGGGGCTACACCTTC.

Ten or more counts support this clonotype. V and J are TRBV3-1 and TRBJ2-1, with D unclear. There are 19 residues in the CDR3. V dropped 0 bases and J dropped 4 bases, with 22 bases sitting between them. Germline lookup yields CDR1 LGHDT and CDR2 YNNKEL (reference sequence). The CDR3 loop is CASSQEWDGQTYFYNEQFF. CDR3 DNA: TGTGCCAGCAGCCAAGAATGGGATGGTCAGACCTATTTTTACAATGAGCAGTTCTTC.

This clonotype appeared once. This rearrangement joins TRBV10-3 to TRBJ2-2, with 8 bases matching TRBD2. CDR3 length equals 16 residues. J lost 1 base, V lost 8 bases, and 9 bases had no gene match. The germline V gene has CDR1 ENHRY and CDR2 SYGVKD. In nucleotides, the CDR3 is TGTGCCATCCCCCGAGAGCGGGGGATGAACACCGGGGAGCTGTTTTTT. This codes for CAIPRERGMNTGELFF.

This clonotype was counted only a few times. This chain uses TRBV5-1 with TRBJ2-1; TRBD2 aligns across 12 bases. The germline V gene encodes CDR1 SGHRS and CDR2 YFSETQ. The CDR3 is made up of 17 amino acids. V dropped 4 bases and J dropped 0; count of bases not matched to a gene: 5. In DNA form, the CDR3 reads TGCGCCAGCAGCCCAGGACTAGCGGGGAGCTCCTACAATGAGCAGTTCTTC. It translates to CASSPGLAGSSYNEQFF.

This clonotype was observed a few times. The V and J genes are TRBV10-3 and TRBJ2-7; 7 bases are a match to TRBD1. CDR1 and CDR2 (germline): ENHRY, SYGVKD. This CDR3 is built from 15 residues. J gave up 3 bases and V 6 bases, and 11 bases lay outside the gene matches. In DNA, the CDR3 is TGTGCCATCAGCGAGGAGGTAGGGGGCGACTACGAGCAGTACTTC. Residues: CAISEEVGGDYEQYF.

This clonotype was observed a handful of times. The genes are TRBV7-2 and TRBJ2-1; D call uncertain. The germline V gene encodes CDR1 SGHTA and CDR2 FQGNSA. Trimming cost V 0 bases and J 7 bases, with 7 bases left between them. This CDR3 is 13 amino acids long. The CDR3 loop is CASSLARLNEQFF. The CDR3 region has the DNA TGTGCCAGCAGCTTAGCACGCCTGAATGAGCAGTTCTTC. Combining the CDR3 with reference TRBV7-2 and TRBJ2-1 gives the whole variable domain GAGVSQSPSNKVTEKGKDVELRCDPISGHTALYWYRQSLGQGLEFLIYFQGNSAPDKSGLPSDRFSAERTGGSVSTLTIQRTQQEDSAVYLCASSLARLNEQFFGPGTRLTVL.

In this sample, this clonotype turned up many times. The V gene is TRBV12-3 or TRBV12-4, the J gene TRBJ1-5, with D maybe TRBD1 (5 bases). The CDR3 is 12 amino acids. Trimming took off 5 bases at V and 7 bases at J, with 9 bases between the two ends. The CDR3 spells CASSQGWQPQHF. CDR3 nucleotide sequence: TGTGCCAGCAGTCAGGGATGGCAGCCCCAGCATTTT.

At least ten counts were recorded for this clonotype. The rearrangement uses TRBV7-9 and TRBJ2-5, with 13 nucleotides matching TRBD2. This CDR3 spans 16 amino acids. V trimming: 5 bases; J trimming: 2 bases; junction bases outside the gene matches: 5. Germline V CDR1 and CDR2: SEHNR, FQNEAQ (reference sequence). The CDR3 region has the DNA TGTGCCAGCAGCCCAACTAGCGGGGGGGCTCAAGAGACCCAGTACTTC. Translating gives CASSPTSGGAQETQYF.

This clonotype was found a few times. DNA of the CDR3: TGTGCCAGTAGTTCGAGGCAGGGCTATAGCAATCAGCCCCAGCATTTT. Its translation is CASSSRQGYSNQPQHF. The chain has TRBV19 and TRBJ1-5; D might be TRBD1 (5 bases). The V end lost 5 bases, the J end lost 0 bases, and 14 bases lay between the germline ends. The CDR3 consists of 16 residues. Germline CDR1 is LNHDA and CDR2 is SQIVND (reference sequence).

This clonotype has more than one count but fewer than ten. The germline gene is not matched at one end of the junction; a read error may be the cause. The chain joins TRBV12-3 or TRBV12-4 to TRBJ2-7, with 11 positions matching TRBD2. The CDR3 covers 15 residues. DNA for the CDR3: TGTGCCAGCAGTCTAGCGGGGGGATCCCTATACGAGCAGTACTTC. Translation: CASSLAGGSLYEQYF.

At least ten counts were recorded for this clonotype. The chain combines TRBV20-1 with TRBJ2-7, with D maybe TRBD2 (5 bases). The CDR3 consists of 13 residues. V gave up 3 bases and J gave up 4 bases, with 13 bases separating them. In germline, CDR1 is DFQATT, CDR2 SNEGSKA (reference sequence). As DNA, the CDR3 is TGCAGTGCTAGTCCGCCGGGATTGTACGAGCAGTACTTC. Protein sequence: CSASPPGLYEQYF.

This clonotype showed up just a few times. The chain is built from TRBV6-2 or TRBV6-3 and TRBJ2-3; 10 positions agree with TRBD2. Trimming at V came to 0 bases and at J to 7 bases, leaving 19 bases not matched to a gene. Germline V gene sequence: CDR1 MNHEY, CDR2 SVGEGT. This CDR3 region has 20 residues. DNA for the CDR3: TGTGCCAGCAGTTACTCGCTCAGCGGGGGGGCAGGTGGGGGTAGTAATACGCAGTATTTT. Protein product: CASSYSLSGGAGGGSNTQYF.

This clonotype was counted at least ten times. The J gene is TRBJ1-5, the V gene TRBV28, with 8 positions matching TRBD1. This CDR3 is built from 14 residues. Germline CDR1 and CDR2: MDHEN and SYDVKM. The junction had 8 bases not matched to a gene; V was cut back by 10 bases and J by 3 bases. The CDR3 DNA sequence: TGTGCCACCGGGACAGGATCTTACAATCAGCCCCAGCATTTT. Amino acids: CATGTGSYNQPQHF.

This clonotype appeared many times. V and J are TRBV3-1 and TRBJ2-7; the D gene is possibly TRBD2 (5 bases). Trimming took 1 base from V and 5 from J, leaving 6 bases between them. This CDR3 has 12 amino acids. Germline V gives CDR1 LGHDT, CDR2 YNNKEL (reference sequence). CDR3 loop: CASSQVGDEQYF. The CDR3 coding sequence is TGTGCCAGCAGCCAAGTGGGAGACGAGCAGTACTTC.

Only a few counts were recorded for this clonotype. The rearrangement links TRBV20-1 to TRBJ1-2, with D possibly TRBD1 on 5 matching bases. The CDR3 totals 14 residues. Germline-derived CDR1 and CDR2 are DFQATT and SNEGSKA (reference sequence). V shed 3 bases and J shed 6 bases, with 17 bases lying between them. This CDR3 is CSASLRGPIHGYTF. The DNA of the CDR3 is TGCAGTGCTAGTTTGAGGGGCCCTATCCATGGCTACACCTTC.

DNA of the CDR3: TGTGCCAGCTCACCACCCGAGATCCAAGAGACCCAGTACTTC. It yields the protein CASSPPEIQETQYF. V usage is TRBV18 and J usage is TRBJ2-5, with no clear D. V dropped 0 bases and J dropped 1 base, with 6 bases sitting between them. Germline CDR1 KGHSH, CDR2 LQKENI. The CDR3 contains 14 residues.

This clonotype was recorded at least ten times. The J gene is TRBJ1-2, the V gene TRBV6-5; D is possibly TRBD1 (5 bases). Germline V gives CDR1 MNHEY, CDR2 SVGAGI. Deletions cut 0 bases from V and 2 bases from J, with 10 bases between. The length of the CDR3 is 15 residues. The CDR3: CASSYSIGQNYGYTF. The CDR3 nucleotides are TGTGCCAGCAGTTACTCGATCGGACAAAACTATGGCTACACCTTC.

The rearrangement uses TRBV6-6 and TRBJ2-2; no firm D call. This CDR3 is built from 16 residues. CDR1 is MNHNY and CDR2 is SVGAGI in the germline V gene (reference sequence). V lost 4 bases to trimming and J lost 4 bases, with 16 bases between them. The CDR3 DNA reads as TGTGCCAGCAGTTCACGCGAACCTCCACGCACCGGGGAGCTGTTTTTT. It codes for CASSSREPPRTGELFF.

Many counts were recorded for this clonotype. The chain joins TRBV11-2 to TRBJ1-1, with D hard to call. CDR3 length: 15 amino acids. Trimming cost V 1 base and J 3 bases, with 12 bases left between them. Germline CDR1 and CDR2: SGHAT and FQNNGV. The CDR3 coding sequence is TGTGCCAGCAGCTTAGCGGCGCAGGCCTACACTGAAGCTTTCTTT. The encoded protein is CASSLAAQAYTEAFF.

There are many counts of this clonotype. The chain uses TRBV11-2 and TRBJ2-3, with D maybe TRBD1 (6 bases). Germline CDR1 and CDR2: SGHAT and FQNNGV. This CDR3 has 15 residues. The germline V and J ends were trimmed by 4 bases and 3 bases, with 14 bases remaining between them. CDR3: CASSSTYRATDTQYF. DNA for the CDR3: TGTGCCAGCAGCTCGACGTACAGGGCTACAGATACGCAGTATTTT. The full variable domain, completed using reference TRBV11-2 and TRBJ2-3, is EAGVAQSPRYKIIEKRQSVAFWCNPISGHATLYWYQQILGQGPKLLIQFQNNGVVDDSQLPKDRFSAERLKGVDSTLKIQPAKLEDSAVYLCASSSTYRATDTQYFGPGTRLTVL.

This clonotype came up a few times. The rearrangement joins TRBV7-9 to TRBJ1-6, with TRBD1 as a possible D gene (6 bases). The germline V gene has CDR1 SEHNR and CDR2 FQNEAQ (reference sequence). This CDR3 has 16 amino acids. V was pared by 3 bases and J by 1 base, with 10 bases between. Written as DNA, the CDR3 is TGTGCCAGCAGCTTGGGGGCGGGTTCCTATAATTCACCCCTCCACTTT. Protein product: CASSLGAGSYNSPLHF.

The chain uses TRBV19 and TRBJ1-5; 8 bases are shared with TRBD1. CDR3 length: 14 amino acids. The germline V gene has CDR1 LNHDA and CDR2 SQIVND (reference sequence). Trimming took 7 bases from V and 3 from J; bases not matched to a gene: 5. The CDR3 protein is CASTNRGNNQPQHF. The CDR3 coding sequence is TGTGCCAGTACGAACAGGGGGAACAATCAGCCCCAGCATTTT.

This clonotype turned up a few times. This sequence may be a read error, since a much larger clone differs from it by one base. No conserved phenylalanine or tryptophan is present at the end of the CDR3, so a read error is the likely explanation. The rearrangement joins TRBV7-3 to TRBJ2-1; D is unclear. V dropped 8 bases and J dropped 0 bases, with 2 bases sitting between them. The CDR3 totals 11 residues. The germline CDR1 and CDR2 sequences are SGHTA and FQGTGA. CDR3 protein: CASGSYNEQFS. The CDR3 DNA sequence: TGTGCCAGCGGCTCCTACAATGAGCAGTTCTCC.

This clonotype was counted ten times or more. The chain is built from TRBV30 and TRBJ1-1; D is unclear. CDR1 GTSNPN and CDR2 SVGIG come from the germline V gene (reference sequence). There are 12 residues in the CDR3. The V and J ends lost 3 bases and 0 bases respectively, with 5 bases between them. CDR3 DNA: TGTGCCTGGAGGACTGTGAACACTGAAGCTTTCTTT. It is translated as CAWRTVNTEAFF.

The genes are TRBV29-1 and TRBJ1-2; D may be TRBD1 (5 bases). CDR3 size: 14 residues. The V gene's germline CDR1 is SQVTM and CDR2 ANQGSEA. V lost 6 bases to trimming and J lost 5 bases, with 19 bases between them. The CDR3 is CSVDAGRRGYGYTF. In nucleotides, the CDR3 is TGCAGCGTGGACGCGGGGCGTCGGGGGTATGGCTACACCTTC.

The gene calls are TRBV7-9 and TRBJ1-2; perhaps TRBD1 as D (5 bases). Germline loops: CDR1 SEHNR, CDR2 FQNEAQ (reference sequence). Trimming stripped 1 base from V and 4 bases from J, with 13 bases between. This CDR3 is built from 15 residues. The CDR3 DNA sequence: TGTGCCAGCAGCTTAGAGTTAAGGGGTGGCTATGGCTACACCTTC. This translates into CASSLELRGGYGYTF.

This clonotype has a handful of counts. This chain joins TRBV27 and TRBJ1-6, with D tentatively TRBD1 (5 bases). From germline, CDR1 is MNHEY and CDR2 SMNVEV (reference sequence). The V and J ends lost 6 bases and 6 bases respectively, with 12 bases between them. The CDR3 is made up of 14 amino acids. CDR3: CASSSDSGNSPLHF. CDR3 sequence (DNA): TGTGCCAGCAGCTCCGACAGCGGTAATTCACCCCTCCACTTT.

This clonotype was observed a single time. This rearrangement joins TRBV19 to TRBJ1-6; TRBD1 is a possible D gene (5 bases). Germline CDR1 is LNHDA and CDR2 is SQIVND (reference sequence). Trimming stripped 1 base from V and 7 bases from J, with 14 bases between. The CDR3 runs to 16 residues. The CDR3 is CASSIAATVDNSPLHF. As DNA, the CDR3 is TGTGCCAGTAGTATAGCCGCGACAGTCGACAATTCACCCCTCCACTTT.

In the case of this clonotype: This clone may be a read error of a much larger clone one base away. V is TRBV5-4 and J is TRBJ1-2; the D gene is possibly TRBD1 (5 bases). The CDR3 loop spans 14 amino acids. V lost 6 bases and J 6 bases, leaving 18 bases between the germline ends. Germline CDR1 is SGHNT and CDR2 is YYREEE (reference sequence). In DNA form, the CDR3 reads TGTGCCAGCACCGTCGGATCCGGGGACCATGGCTACACCTTC. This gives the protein CASTVGSGDHGYTF.

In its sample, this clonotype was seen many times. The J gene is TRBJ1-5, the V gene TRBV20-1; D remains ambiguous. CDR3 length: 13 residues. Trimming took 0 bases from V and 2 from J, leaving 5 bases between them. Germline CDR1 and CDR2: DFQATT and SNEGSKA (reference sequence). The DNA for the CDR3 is TGCAGTGCTAGAGATCTGGGCAATCAGCCCCAGCATTTT. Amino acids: CSARDLGNQPQHF.